One sample yielded the 25 T cell receptor beta chains listed below, sequenced in a study of identical twins. TCRdb redid the calling of the 5' RACE reads with MiXCR, one entry per CDR3 protein. This sample has more than 650,000 distinct CDR3 sequences, with 6% to 6.5% found just once. The sample consisted of naive T cells sorted from blood. Receptor source: a man between 18 and 35 years old in good health.

This clonotype was seen only once. V is TRBV5-1 and J is TRBJ2-5, with 12 nucleotides matching TRBD2. Trimming at V came to 1 base and at J to 1 base, leaving 14 bases not matched to a gene. This CDR3 region has 20 residues. Looked up from germline, CDR1 is SGHRS and CDR2 is YFSETQ. CDR3 residues: CASSLPNRTSGTAGQETQYF. The DNA of the CDR3 is TGCGCCAGCAGCTTGCCGAATCGGACTAGCGGGACCGCGGGCCAAGAGACCCAGTACTTC. Full variable domain (missing parts from reference TRBV5-1 and TRBJ2-5): KAGVTQTPRYLIKTRGQQVTLSCSPISGHRSVSWYQQTPGQGLQFLFEYFSETQRNKGNFPGRFSGRQFSNSRSEMNVSTLELGDSALYLCASSLPNRTSGTAGQETQYFGPGTRLLVL.

Ten or more counts support this clonotype. CDR3: CASSETGPQGNSPLHF. CDR3 coding DNA: TGCGCCAGCAGTGAGACGGGGCCTCAGGGGAATTCACCCCTCCACTTT. The chain combines TRBV10-2 with TRBJ1-6, with D perhaps TRBD1 (6 bases). V gave up 2 bases and J gave up 7 bases, with 15 bases separating them. CDR1 is WSHSY and CDR2 is SAAADI in the germline V gene. CDR3 length: 16 amino acids.

This clonotype showed up many times. V usage is TRBV15 and J usage is TRBJ1-4; TRBD1 matches at 10 bases. The CDR3 is 15 amino acids. Germline V gene data show CDR1 as LNHNV and CDR2 as YYDKDF (reference sequence). Unmatched junction bases numbered 14, after V lost 8 bases and J lost 11 bases. CDR3: CATGNHGTGVRKLFF. The DNA of the CDR3 is TGTGCCACCGGAAACCACGGGACAGGGGTTCGGAAACTGTTTTTT.

In this sample, this clonotype turned up a few times. J is TRBJ2-7 and V is TRBV5-1; 12 nucleotides match TRBD1. Losses at the gene ends were 0 bases for V and 6 bases for J; bases not matched to a gene: 4. CDR3 length: 15 residues. Germline CDR1 SGHRS, CDR2 YFSETQ. The CDR3 nucleotides read TGCGCCAGCAGCTTGGGCGGGACAGGGGGCCTCGAGCAGTACTTC. This encodes CASSLGGTGGLEQYF. The full variable domain, completed using reference TRBV5-1 and TRBJ2-7, is KAGVTQTPRYLIKTRGQQVTLSCSPISGHRSVSWYQQTPGQGLQFLFEYFSETQRNKGNFPGRFSGRQFSNSRSEMNVSTLELGDSALYLCASSLGGTGGLEQYFGPGTRLTVT.

This clonotype was counted at least ten times. This chain links TRBV5-1 with TRBJ1-2; the D is unclear. The CDR3 runs to 16 residues. CDR1 is SGHRS, CDR2 YFSETQ, per germline. V was trimmed by 0 bases and J by 5 bases, leaving 17 bases between them. The DNA for the CDR3 is TGCGCCAGCAGCTTGGCCCAGGCGGTGACGATTTATGGCTACACCTTC. Translation gives CASSLAQAVTIYGYTF.

This clonotype appeared a few times. V is TRBV12-3 or TRBV12-4 and J is TRBJ1-5; tentatively, D is TRBD1 (5 bases). Trimming cost V 3 bases and J 0 bases, with 15 bases left between them. This CDR3 comprises 17 residues. The CDR3 DNA reads TGTGCCAGCAGTTTGGCAGGGAGGGACGATAGCAATCAGCCCCAGCATTTT. The encoded protein is CASSLAGRDDSNQPQHF.

Ten or more counts support this clonotype. V gene TRBV12-3 or TRBV12-4 combines with J gene TRBJ1-6; 7 bases align to TRBD1. After removal of 9 bases from V and 10 bases from J, the junction contained 21 bases not matched to a gene. CDR3 size: 17 residues. CDR3 bases: TGTGCCAGTTGTGGGACAGTCGATCTAATCATAGGCTCACCCCTCCACTTT. It is translated as CASCGTVDLIIGSPLHF.

A remark on this clonotype: The junction shows a germline mismatch at one end, possibly a read error. This chain uses TRBV4-3 with TRBJ2-2; TRBD2 matches at 9 bases. Germline values: CDR1 LGHNA, CDR2 YSLEER. The CDR3 totals 17 residues. The CDR3 is CASIQETSGSNTGELFF. In DNA, the CDR3 is TGCGCCAGCATCCAAGAAACTAGCGGGTCGAACACCGGGGAGCTGTTTTTT.

The rearrangement links TRBV10-3 to TRBJ1-1; 8 positions agree with TRBD1. J was trimmed by 5 bases and V by 0 bases; bases with no gene match: 8. Germline V gene lookup returns CDR1 ENHRY and CDR2 SYGVKD. CDR3 size: 16 residues. The CDR3 sequence: CAISESRTGSGTEAFF. The DNA for the CDR3 is TGTGCCATCAGTGAGTCGAGGACAGGGTCTGGGACTGAAGCTTTCTTT.

The chain employs TRBV3-1 and TRBJ2-1; unclear D gene. This CDR3 region has 17 residues. CDR1 is LGHDT and CDR2 is YNNKEL in the germline V gene (reference sequence). The germline V and J ends were trimmed by 1 base and 4 bases, with 17 bases remaining between them. The CDR3 bases are TGTGCCAGCAGCCAAGCAGTTTTTGCAGCCGGGTACAATGAGCAGTTCTTC. Protein sequence: CASSQAVFAAGYNEQFF.

The chain links TRBV5-5 to TRBJ1-2, with 8 bases that match TRBD1. V was clipped by 4 bases and J by 8 bases; unmatched bases: 16. The germline gives CDR1 SGHKS, CDR2 YYEKEE (reference sequence). CDR3 size: 16 residues. The DNA for the CDR3 is TGTGCCAGCAGCACGAATCAAAGGACAGGGATTGGCGGCTACACCTTC. As protein: CASSTNQRTGIGGYTF. The complete variable domain, with remaining parts taken from reference TRBV5-5 and TRBJ1-2, reads DAGVTQSPTHLIKTRGQQVTLRCSPISGHKSVSWYQQVLGQGPQFIFQYYEKEERGRGNFPDRFSARQFPNYSSELNVNALLLGDSALYLCASSTNQRTGIGGYTFGSGTRLTVV.

The chain's CDR3 is CASSYSWTHDEQFF. CDR3 sequence (DNA): TGTGCCAGCAGTTACTCTTGGACTCACGATGAGCAGTTCTTC. The chain couples TRBV6-2 or TRBV6-3 to TRBJ2-1, with D perhaps TRBD2 (5 bases). CDR3 length equals 14 residues. Germline values: CDR1 MNHEY, CDR2 SVGEGT. Trimming removed 0 bases from V and 8 bases from J, with 11 bases in between.

This clonotype was seen more than once but under ten times. This chain uses TRBV3-1 with TRBJ2-3, with 10 bases identical to TRBD2. V lost 4 bases, J lost 5 bases, and 9 bases stayed unmatched. This CDR3 comprises 16 residues. In germline, CDR1 is LGHDT, CDR2 YNNKEL (reference sequence). The chain's CDR3 is CASSLNPSGRGDTQYF. In DNA, the CDR3 is TGTGCCAGCAGCCTAAACCCTAGCGGGAGAGGAGATACGCAGTATTTT.

The J gene is TRBJ2-1, the V gene TRBV12-3 or TRBV12-4, with D tentatively TRBD2 (5 bases). The CDR3 is made up of 13 amino acids. V gave up 3 bases and J gave up 8 bases, with 11 bases separating them. CDR3 sequence (DNA): TGTGCCAGCAGTTTCCGGGGTGGGGATGAGCAGTTCTTC. Translating gives CASSFRGGDEQFF.

This chain uses TRBV11-2 with TRBJ2-1; 10 nucleotides line up with TRBD2. Germline V gives CDR1 SGHAT, CDR2 FQNNGV. The V segment lost 5 bases and the J segment 7 bases; nucleotides outside the gene matches: 17. This CDR3 has 18 amino acids. The chain's CDR3 is CASSHGASGSYLSNEQFF. CDR3 sequence (DNA): TGTGCCAGCAGCCACGGGGCTAGCGGGAGTTATTTGAGTAATGAGCAGTTCTTC.

This clonotype showed up many times. The chain has TRBV6-1 and TRBJ2-7; D uncertain. The germline gives CDR1 MNHNS, CDR2 SASEGT. V shed 8 bases and J shed 2 bases, with 13 bases lying between them. The CDR3 runs to 13 residues. Here the CDR3 DNA reads TGTGCCAGCGGGATTAAGGCGACCTACGAGCAGTACTTC. It yields the protein CASGIKATYEQYF.

This clonotype came up many times. The rearrangement joins TRBV11-2 to TRBJ2-5; 8 nucleotides align to TRBD1. J was trimmed by 5 bases and V by 0 bases; bases with no gene match: 8. This CDR3 is built from 16 residues. Per germline, CDR1 SGHAT and CDR2 FQNNGV. In nucleotides, the CDR3 is TGTGCCAGCAGCTTAGATTTGGCAGGGGGCCACGAGACCCAGTACTTC. Amino acids: CASSLDLAGGHETQYF.

CDR3 nucleotides: TGTGCCAGCAGTTACAACACGGGACGGCCGAACACTGAAGCTTTCTTT. Residues: CASSYNTGRPNTEAFF. V gene TRBV6-2 or TRBV6-3 combines with J gene TRBJ1-1, with D maybe TRBD1 (5 bases). CDR1 and CDR2 from the germline V gene are MNHEY and SVGEGT. The ends were cut back, 2 bases at V and 1 base at J, with 14 bases in the middle. The CDR3 runs 16 residues.

The chain employs TRBV12-3 or TRBV12-4 and TRBJ1-6, with D maybe TRBD1 (5 bases). V shed 1 base and J shed 8 bases, with 9 bases lying between them. There are 14 residues in the CDR3. The CDR3 region is CASSLGRDYSPLHF. The CDR3 coding sequence is TGTGCCAGCAGTTTAGGGCGGGACTATTCACCCCTCCACTTT.

This clonotype was found many times. The chain couples TRBV5-1 to TRBJ2-7; possible D gene TRBD1, 6 bases. Germline V lookup: CDR1 SGHRS, CDR2 YFSETQ. This CDR3 comprises 15 residues. V was shortened by 0 bases and J by 7 bases, with 17 bases between the two germline ends. The CDR3 protein is CASSLETGPIGEQYF. Written as DNA, the CDR3 is TGCGCCAGCAGCTTGGAAACAGGGCCAATTGGGGAGCAGTACTTC.

Note on this clonotype: This sequence may be a read error, since a much larger clone differs from it by one base. V is TRBV11-1 and J is TRBJ2-1, with D hard to call. The ends were cut back, 4 bases at V and 3 bases at J, with 22 bases in the middle. Germline V gives CDR1 SGHAT, CDR2 FQDESV (reference sequence). CDR3 size: 18 residues. The CDR3 DNA reads TGTGCCAGCAGCTCCTCTATAAGAGCCCTCCAAGTCTACAATGAGCAGTTCTTC. Translating it yields CASSSSIRALQVYNEQFF.

This clonotype is a singleton in its sample. V is TRBV7-3 and J is TRBJ2-1, with 7 bases identical to TRBD2. Germline V gene lookup returns CDR1 SGHTA and CDR2 FQGTGA. The CDR3 loop spans 15 amino acids. V lost 5 bases and J lost 6; bases outside the gene matches: 10. The CDR3 region has the DNA TGTGCCAGCAGCCCCCCTCGCGGGAGTGCCAATGAGCAGTTCTTC. Its protein is CASSPPRGSANEQFF.

This clonotype was detected a few times. This chain links TRBV20-1 with TRBJ2-1; tentative D call: TRBD2 (6 bases). V was shortened by 3 bases and J by 0 bases, with 15 bases between the two germline ends. CDR3 length: 16 residues. Germline V gene sequence: CDR1 DFQATT, CDR2 SNEGSKA (reference sequence). CDR3 DNA: TGCAGTGCTAGGGTTTACCGGGACTCCTCCTACAATGAGCAGTTCTTC. It is translated as CSARVYRDSSYNEQFF.

This clonotype was observed at least ten times. The chain joins TRBV9 to TRBJ2-4, with D unclear. Per germline, CDR1 SGDLS and CDR2 YYNGEE. The CDR3 consists of 13 residues. Deletions cut 3 bases from V and 8 bases from J, with 12 bases between. This CDR3 is CASSAPNEDIQYF. For the CDR3, the DNA is TGTGCCAGCAGCGCCCCGAACGAAGACATTCAGTACTTC.

The rearrangement links TRBV5-1 to TRBJ1-1, with 7 bases fitting TRBD1. The CDR3 loop spans 15 amino acids. The V gene's germline CDR1 is SGHRS and CDR2 YFSETQ. The trim removed 4 bases at V and 4 bases at J, leaving 10 bases unmatched. CDR3 region: CASSHPGQHITEAFF. As DNA, the CDR3 is TGCGCCAGCAGCCATCCGGGACAGCACATCACTGAAGCTTTCTTT.